This T cell receptor beta chain appears in the sequencing data of a study of cytomegalovirus exposure and HLA in healthy donors. As for the study in general: In a later analysis, the 110 or so validation repertoires were reported to have used the same platform as the 650 to 800 first-cohort repertoires. Whole-study findings and limits: The finding came from a later analysis; first-cohort TCR clusters tended to co-occur in the roughly 110 validation repertoires. In vitro confirmation showed three CMV-associated chains to be CMV antigen specific.

With regard to this clone: The antigen is not known.

While the first cohort had 700 or so subjects, the donors belonged to the separate validation cohort of 120 subjects. Here immunoSEQ multiplex PCR was the method, and the copy in TCRdb shows in-frame clones only, minus some. This table has fewer than 200,000 clones, 85% appearing once. CDR3 length: 15 residues. Per germline, CDR1 MNHEY and CDR2 SMNVEV (reference sequence). With 3 bases clipped from V and 1 base from J, the junction kept 2 bases outside the gene matches. This rearrangement joins TRBV27 to TRBJ2-3, with 9 positions matching TRBD2. This TCR derives from a man younger than 35 in good health and CMV-seropositive. The sequenced sample consisted of PBMCs. The CDR3 loop reads CASSLGLARTDTQYF. For the CDR3, the DNA is TGTGCCAGCAGTTTGGGACTAGCCCGCACAGATACGCAGTATTTT.